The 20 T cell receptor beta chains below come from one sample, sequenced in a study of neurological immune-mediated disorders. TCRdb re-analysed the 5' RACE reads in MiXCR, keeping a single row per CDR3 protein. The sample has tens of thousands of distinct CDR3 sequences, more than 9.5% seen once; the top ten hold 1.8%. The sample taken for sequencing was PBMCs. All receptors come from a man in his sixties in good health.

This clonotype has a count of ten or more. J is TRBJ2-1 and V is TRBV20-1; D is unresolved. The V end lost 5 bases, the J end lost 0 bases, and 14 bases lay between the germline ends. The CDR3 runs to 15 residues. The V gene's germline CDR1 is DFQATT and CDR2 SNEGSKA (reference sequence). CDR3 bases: TGCAGTGCTGGGATTTCGTACCTCTCCTACAATGAGCAGTTCTTC. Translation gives CSAGISYLSYNEQFF.

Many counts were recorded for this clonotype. CDR3 DNA: TGCGCCAGCAGCCTAGGACAGGGCACATACTATGGCTACACCTTC. Translated, it gives CASSLGQGTYYGYTF. The rearrangement uses TRBV5-1 and TRBJ1-2; 8 nucleotides agree with TRBD1. The CDR3 has 15 amino acids. The germline V gene has CDR1 SGHRS and CDR2 YFSETQ. With 4 bases clipped from V and 3 bases from J, the junction kept 8 bases outside the gene matches.

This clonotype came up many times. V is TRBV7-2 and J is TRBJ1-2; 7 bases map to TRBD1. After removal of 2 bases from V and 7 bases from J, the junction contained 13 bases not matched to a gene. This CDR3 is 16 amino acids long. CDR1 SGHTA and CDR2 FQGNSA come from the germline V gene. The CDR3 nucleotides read TGTGCCAGCAGCTTAAGAGGCAGGGGGTCCGGTGGTGGCTACACCTTC. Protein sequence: CASSLRGRGSGGGYTF.

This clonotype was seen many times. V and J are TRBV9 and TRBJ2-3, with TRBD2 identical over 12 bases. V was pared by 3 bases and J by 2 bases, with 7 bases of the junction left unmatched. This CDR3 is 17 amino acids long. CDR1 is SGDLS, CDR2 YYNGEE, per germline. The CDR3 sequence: CASSDAGLAGPTDTQYF. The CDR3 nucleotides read TGTGCCAGCAGCGACGCGGGACTAGCGGGCCCCACAGATACGCAGTATTTT.

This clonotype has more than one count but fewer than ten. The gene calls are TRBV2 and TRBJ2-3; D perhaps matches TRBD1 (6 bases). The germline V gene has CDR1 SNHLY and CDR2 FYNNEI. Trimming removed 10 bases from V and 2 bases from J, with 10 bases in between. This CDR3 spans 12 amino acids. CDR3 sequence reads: CANRAATDTQYF. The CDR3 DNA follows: TGTGCCAACAGGGCTGCCACAGATACGCAGTATTTT. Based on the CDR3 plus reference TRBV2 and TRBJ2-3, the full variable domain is EPEVTQTPSHQVTQMGQEVILRCVPISNHLYFYWYRQILGQKVEFLVSFYNNEISEKSEIFDDQFSVERPDGSNFTLKIRSTKLEDSAMYFCANRAATDTQYFGPGTRLTVL.

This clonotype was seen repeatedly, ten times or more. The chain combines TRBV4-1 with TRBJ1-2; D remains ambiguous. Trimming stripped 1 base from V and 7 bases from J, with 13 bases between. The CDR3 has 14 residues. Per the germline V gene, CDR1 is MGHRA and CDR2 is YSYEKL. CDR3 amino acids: CASSQVYNGGGYTF. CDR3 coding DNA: TGCGCCAGCAGCCAAGTGTACAACGGAGGTGGCTACACCTTC.

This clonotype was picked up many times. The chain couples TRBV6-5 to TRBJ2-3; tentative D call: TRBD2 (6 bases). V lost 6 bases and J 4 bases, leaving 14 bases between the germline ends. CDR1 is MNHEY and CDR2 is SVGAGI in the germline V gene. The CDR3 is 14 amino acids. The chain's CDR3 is CASSGGAIADTQYF. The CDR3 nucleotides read TGTGCCAGCAGCGGAGGGGCGATAGCAGATACGCAGTATTTT.

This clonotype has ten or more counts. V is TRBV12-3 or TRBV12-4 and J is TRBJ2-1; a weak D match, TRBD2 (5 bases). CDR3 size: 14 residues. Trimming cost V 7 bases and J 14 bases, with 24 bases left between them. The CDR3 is CASTDPRYRRRKFF. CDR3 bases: TGTGCCAGCACCGACCCCAGGTATCGGCGGAGGAAGTTCTTC.

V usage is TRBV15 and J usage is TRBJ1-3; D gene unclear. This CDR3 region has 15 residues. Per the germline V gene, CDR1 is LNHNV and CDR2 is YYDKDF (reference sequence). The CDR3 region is CASSSAGVLENTIYF. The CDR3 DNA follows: TGTGCTTCCTCTTCCGCCGGGGTATTGGAAAACACCATATATTTT.

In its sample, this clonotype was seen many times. In DNA, the CDR3 is TGTGCCAGCAGCTTAGCCGGGACTAGCGGCAACCTTGAGCAGTTCTTC. As protein: CASSLAGTSGNLEQFF. The chain is built from TRBV7-2 and TRBJ2-1; the match to TRBD2 covers 11 bases. V trimming: 0 bases; J trimming: 9 bases; junction bases outside the gene matches: 7. Germline V lookup: CDR1 SGHTA, CDR2 FQGNSA. The CDR3 loop spans 16 amino acids.

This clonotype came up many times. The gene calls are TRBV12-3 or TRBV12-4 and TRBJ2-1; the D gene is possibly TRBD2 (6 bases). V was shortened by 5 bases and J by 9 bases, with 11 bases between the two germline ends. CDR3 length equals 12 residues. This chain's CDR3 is CASSPLSGEQFF. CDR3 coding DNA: TGTGCCAGCAGTCCGCTTAGCGGTGAGCAGTTCTTC.

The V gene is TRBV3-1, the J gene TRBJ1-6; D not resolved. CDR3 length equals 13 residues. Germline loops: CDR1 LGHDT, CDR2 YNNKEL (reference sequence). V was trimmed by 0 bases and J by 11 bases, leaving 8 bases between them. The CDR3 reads CASSQEDRTPLHF. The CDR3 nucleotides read TGTGCCAGCAGCCAAGAGGATCGCACACCCCTCCACTTT.

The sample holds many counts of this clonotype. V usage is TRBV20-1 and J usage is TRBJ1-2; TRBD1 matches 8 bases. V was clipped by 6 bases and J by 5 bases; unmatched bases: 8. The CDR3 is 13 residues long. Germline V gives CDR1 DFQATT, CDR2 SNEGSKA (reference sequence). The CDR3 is CSAQTGDYYGYTF. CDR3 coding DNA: TGCAGTGCCCAGACAGGGGACTATTATGGCTACACCTTC.

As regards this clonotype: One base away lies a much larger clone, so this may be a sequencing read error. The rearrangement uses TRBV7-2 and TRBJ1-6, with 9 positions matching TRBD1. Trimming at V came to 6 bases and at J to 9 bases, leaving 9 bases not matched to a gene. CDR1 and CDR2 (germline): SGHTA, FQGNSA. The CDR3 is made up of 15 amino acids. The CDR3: CASRGVGQGRSPLHF. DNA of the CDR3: TGTGCCAGCAGAGGAGTGGGACAGGGTCGTTCACCCCTCCACTTT. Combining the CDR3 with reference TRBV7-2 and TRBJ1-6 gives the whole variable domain GAGVSQSPSNKVTEKGKDVELRCDPISGHTALYWYRQSLGQGLEFLIYFQGNSAPDKSGLPSDRFSAERTGGSVSTLTIQRTQQEDSAVYLCASRGVGQGRSPLHFGNGTRLTVT.

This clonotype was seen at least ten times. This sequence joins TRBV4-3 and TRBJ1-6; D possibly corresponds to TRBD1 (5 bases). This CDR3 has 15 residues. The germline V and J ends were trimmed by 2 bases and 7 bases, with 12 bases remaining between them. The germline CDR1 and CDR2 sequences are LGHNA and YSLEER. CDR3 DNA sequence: TGCGCCAGCAGCCAACAGGAGGGGAACAATTCACCCCTCCACTTT. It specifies CASSQQEGNNSPLHF.

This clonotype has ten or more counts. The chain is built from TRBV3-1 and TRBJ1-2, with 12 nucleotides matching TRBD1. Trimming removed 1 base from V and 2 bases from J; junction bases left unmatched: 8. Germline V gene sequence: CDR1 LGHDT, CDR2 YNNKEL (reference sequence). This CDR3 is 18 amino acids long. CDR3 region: CASSQGRDRGRPNYGYTF. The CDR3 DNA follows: TGTGCCAGCAGCCAAGGACGGGACAGGGGGCGACCGAACTATGGCTACACCTTC.

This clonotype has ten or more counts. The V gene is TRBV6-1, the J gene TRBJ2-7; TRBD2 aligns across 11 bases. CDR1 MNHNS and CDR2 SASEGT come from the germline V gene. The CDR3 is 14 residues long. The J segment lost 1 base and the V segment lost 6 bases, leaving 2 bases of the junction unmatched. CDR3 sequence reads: CASRGLAVSYEQYF. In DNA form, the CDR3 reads TGTGCCAGCAGGGGACTAGCGGTTTCCTACGAGCAGTACTTC.

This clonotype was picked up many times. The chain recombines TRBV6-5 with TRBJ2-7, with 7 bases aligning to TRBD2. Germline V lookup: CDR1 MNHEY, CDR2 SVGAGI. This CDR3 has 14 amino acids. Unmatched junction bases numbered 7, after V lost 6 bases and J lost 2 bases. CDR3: CASRGGLHPYEQYF. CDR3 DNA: TGTGCCAGCAGGGGGGGACTACACCCCTACGAGCAGTACTTC.

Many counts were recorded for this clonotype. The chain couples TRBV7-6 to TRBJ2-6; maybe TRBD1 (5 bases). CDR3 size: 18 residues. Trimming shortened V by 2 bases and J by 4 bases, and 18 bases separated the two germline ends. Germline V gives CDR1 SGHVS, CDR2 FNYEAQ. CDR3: CASSLSGALMGGANVLTF. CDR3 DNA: TGTGCCAGCAGCTTAAGTGGGGCCCTAATGGGGGGGGCCAACGTCCTGACTTTC. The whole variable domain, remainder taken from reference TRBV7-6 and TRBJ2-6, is GAGVSQSPRYKVTKRGQDVALRCDPISGHVSLYWYRQALGQGPEFLTYFNYEAQQDKSGLPNDRFSAERPEGSISTLTIQRTEQRDSAMYRCASSLSGALMGGANVLTFGAGSRLTVL.

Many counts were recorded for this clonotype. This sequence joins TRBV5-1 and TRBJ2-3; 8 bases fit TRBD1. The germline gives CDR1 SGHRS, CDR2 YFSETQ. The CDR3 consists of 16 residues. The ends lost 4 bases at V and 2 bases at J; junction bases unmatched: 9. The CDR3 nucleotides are TGCGCCAGCAGCAGCGGACAGGGCCCAAACACAGATACGCAGTATTTT. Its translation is CASSSGQGPNTDTQYF.